This T cell receptor (beta chain) was retrieved from a study of shared clonotypes between healthy human individuals (dated by TCRdb to the early 2020s). With regard to the full study: The cohort comprised two women and a few men aged 18 to 49 years. For each donor, three plates each were used for CD4 naive and CD4 memory, two plates were used for CD8 naive, and one plate was used for CD8 memory. The study deeply sequenced blood TCR repertoires of about 5 healthy adults to estimate repertoire size and the extent of clonotype sharing between individuals. Different laboratories and diverse techniques were used to prepare libraries and sequence TCR repertoires, to increase sequencing depth and limit assay-specific biases. Each donor's leukapheresis produced roughly between roughly 0.9 and 8.9 billion PBMCs. The full study reports these points: Sampling was limited to blood, and TCR repertoires in tissue likely differ from TCR repertoires in blood. When several donors were compared, the shared fraction of clonotypes was about 5% for naive CD4, 3.5% for naive CD8, 2% to 2.5% for memory CD4, and about 0.36% for memory CD8. Based on pairwise subsampling, the degree of clonotype sharing among donors was expected to be affected by sequencing depth. Because the study included a small number of donors, the genetic and exposure-history diversity represented was limited. Larger estimated clonotype richness was generally found for naive subsets than for memory subsets. Clonotypes shared by all four sorted-subset donors showed higher generation probabilities than non-shared clonotypes. Rarefaction of sorted-subset datasets indicated incomplete sequencing despite the large sequencing depth.

V is shortened by 4 bases, J by 8 bases, and the region joining them spans 11 bases. For CDR1 and CDR2, the germline V gene lists MNHEY and SVGAGI. The CDR3 spans 12 residues, from the cysteine through the phenylalanine. Of the read, only the CDR3 DNA is kept; its 36 bases are in frame from base 1. Using the deep immunoSEQ assay, multiplex PCR amplified TCR CDR3 regions from genomic DNA. For each cell subset, the extracted genomic DNA was distributed evenly across all wells of several immunoSEQ 96-well plates, and each plate served as one replicate. For sorted subsets, around 0.2 ug of genomic DNA, equivalent to roughly 30,000 T cell genomes, went into each replicate PCR. Purified libraries were quantified with a Qubit 3.0 fluorometer, sized on a Bioanalyzer 2100, and re-quantified with the KAPA Library Quantification kit. Each immunoSEQ 96-well plate was sequenced on its own single-read 150-cycle Illumina NextSeq 550 flow cell. In the original analysis: Because only junctional sequences without quality scores were contained in the immunoSEQ output, filtering matching that applied to full-length reads could not be performed. To assign V/J genes and CDR3, sequences were annotated using PyIR, a Python wrapper for IgBLAST v1.9, with IMGT germline references. Reads were removed for weak V/J assignments (E-value above 1e-6), missing CDR3, stop codons, out-of-frame junctions, or ambiguous translated residues. A V3J clonotype was defined by an identical inferred V gene, J gene, and CDR3 amino acid sequence. To compute the percentage overlap between repertoires, the number of shared unique clonotypes was divided by the size of the smaller repertoire. Three approaches were used to assess repertoire richness: RTK rarefaction, the Chao1 estimator, and Recon v2.1 estimates of unobserved clonotypes. For all TCRbeta clonotypes obtained by the gDNA method from several donors, generation probabilities were computed with OLGA. In its TCRdb copy, this immuneACCESS table keeps in-frame sequences only and misses some clones. Where compared with another copy, unresolved V genes explain less than half of these, and the others have no known cause. That table supplies the V and J calls and clone size; D and trimming were determined from the DNA. The sample table holds over 2 million clones, of which over 85% were seen once. The ten largest clonotypes hold roughly 0.13% of the sample.

The donors were healthy, HIV-negative adults who had no recently reported acute infections or vaccinations. Only Caucasian adults living in Nashville, Tennessee, USA were represented among the donors. Magnetic negative selection was used to enrich CD4+ T cells, after which naive cells were positively selected on CD45RA and the negative fraction became the memory subset. Blood was obtained by leukapheresis, after which PBMCs were separated by Ficoll-Histopaque density gradient centrifugation and cryopreserved in liquid nitrogen vapor phase. Analytical flow cytometry was used to check the purity and quantity of each magnetically sorted T cell population. Genomic DNA was isolated from each sorted fraction and quantified by UV absorbance on a Nanodrop 2000c. To note about this clone: The antigen it recognizes is unknown. One base away there is no much larger clone; base qualities are not given.

Input material: naive CD4+ T cells sorted from blood. This specimen's cell subset or site label, interpreted: CD45RA+ positively selected. The sequence was obtained from a man younger than 35 in good health. This chain is built from TRBV6-5 and TRBJ1-1, with the identity of the D gene unclear. The CDR3 is CASSFSTGEAFF. The nucleotides are TGTGCCAGCAGTTTTTCGACCGGAGAAGCTTTCTTT.